These 12 T cell receptor beta chains originate from one sample sequenced in a study of blood T cell repertoires in COVID-19. The assay was immunoSEQ multiplex PCR, and TCRdb's table has in-frame clones only and misses some. Here the sample spans 130,000 or so clones, less than 90% being singletons. The source material was peripheral blood. These receptor sequences come from a man aged 55-75 years with acute or convalescent COVID-19.

The CDR3 here is CASSFLTSGRYNEQFF. DNA for the CDR3: TGTGCCAGCAGCTTTTTAACTAGCGGGCGCTACAATGAGCAGTTCTTC. The chain has TRBV7-9 and TRBJ2-1; the match to TRBD2 covers 9 bases. Per germline, CDR1 SEHNR and CDR2 FQNEAQ (reference sequence). The trim removed 3 bases at V and 3 bases at J, leaving 6 bases unmatched. The CDR3 loop spans 16 amino acids.

Details on this clone: Within the sample, other DNA sequences also encode this same CDR3. This chain joins TRBV19 and TRBJ2-2; TRBD2 aligns across 7 bases. J gave up 6 bases and V 7 bases, and 11 bases lay outside the gene matches. CDR1 is LNHDA, CDR2 SQIVND, per germline (reference sequence). CDR3 size: 15 residues. The CDR3 nucleotides read TGTGCCAGTACCTTATACTACGGGGGGTCCGGGGAGCTGTTTTTT. Encoded protein: CASTLYYGGSGELFF. The full variable domain, in which reference TRBV19 and TRBJ2-2 provide the parts outside the CDR3, is DGGITQSPKYLFRKEGQNVTLSCEQNLNHDAMYWYRQDPGQGLRLIYYSQIVNDFQKGDIAEGYSVSREKKESFPLTVTSAQKNPTAFYLCASTLYYGGSGELFFGEGSRLTVL.

This clone is a singleton in its sample. This chain uses TRBV6-5 with TRBJ2-7; TRBD1 matches 9 bases. The germline gives CDR1 MNHEY, CDR2 SVGAGI. V lost 11 bases, J lost 2 bases, and 10 bases stayed unmatched. This CDR3 has 14 residues. CDR3 nucleotide sequence: TGTGCCGGAACAGGGGGCGCTGGGACCTACGAGCAGTACTTC. It yields the protein CAGTGGAGTYEQYF.

The chain joins TRBV20-1 to TRBJ2-1; D is undetermined. Germline-derived CDR1 and CDR2 are DFQATT and SNEGSKA (reference sequence). The CDR3 length is 14 residues. The V end lost 3 bases, the J end lost 8 bases, and 17 bases lay between the germline ends. CDR3 nucleotide sequence: TGCAGTGCTAGTGGAACCCCTAGGAGCCATGAGCAGTTCTTC. Translation: CSASGTPRSHEQFF.

The V call is TRBV6-5, the J call TRBJ2-6; no clear D. The ends were cut back, 6 bases at V and 4 bases at J, with 13 bases in the middle. This CDR3 is built from 15 residues. Germline V gene lookup returns CDR1 MNHEY and CDR2 SVGAGI. Here the CDR3 DNA reads TGTGCCAGCAGCCTGCAACCGCGCGGGGCCAACGTCCTGACTTTC. Residues: CASSLQPRGANVLTF.

The CDR3 here is CAISESGVGYTF. The DNA of the CDR3 is TGTGCCATCAGTGAGTCAGGGGTCGGCTACACCTTC. The rearrangement links TRBV10-3 to TRBJ1-2, with D possibly being TRBD1 (5 bases). This CDR3 is built from 12 residues. CDR1 is ENHRY and CDR2 is SYGVKD in the germline V gene. V gave up 0 bases and J gave up 8 bases, with 7 bases separating them.

The CDR3 is CASSQVSENSGSFETQYF. CDR3 bases: TGTGCCAGCAGCCAAGTCTCCGAAAATAGCGGGAGTTTTGAGACCCAGTACTTC. The chain is built from TRBV3-1 (or the pseudogene TRBV3-2) and TRBJ2-5; 9 nucleotides line up with TRBD2. Looked up from germline, CDR1 is LGHDT and CDR2 is YNNKEL (reference sequence). This CDR3 is 18 amino acids long. V trimming: 1 base; J trimming: 5 bases; junction bases outside the gene matches: 14.

The chain is built from TRBV12-3 or TRBV12-4 and TRBJ2-7; TRBD2 might be the D (5 bases). The V end lost 3 bases, the J end lost 9 bases, and 9 bases lay between the germline ends. The CDR3 contains 11 residues. CDR3 bases: TGTGCCAGCAGTTTGGATAGCGTGCAGTACTTC. This codes for CASSLDSVQYF.

The chain uses TRBV5-1 and TRBJ1-1; 7 bases fit TRBD1. CDR1 SGHRS and CDR2 YFSETQ come from the germline V gene. The length of the CDR3 is 12 residues. V was clipped by 7 bases and J by 4 bases; unmatched bases: 4. For the CDR3, the DNA is TGCGCCAGCGGCCCAGGGGGCACTGAAGCTTTCTTT. Translating gives CASGPGGTEAFF.

The chain joins TRBV19 to TRBJ2-7; TRBD2 is a possible D gene (6 bases). The germline V gene has CDR1 LNHDA and CDR2 SQIVND (reference sequence). The CDR3 is 14 residues long. V lost 5 bases to trimming and J lost 3 bases, with 14 bases between them. CDR3 sequence (DNA): TGTGCCAGTAGTGGGGGAGGCCTTATCTACGAGCAGTACTTC. As protein: CASSGGGLIYEQYF.

The gene calls are TRBV5-1 and TRBJ1-1, with unresolved D. The length of the CDR3 is 13 residues. Germline V lookup: CDR1 SGHRS, CDR2 YFSETQ. The ends were cut back, 0 bases at V and 3 bases at J, with 6 bases in the middle. CDR3 region: CASSLDTHTEAFF. DNA for the CDR3: TGCGCCAGCAGCTTGGACACCCACACTGAAGCTTTCTTT.

This sequence joins TRBV10-2 and TRBJ2-1; TRBD2 aligns across 8 bases. J was trimmed by 8 bases and V by 3 bases; bases with no gene match: 12. The CDR3 has 16 residues. Germline CDR1 and CDR2: WSHSY and SAAADI. The CDR3 DNA reads as TGCGCCAGCAGTGACCCCACAGCGGGAGTTGTCGATGAGCAGTTCTTC. It specifies CASSDPTAGVVDEQFF.